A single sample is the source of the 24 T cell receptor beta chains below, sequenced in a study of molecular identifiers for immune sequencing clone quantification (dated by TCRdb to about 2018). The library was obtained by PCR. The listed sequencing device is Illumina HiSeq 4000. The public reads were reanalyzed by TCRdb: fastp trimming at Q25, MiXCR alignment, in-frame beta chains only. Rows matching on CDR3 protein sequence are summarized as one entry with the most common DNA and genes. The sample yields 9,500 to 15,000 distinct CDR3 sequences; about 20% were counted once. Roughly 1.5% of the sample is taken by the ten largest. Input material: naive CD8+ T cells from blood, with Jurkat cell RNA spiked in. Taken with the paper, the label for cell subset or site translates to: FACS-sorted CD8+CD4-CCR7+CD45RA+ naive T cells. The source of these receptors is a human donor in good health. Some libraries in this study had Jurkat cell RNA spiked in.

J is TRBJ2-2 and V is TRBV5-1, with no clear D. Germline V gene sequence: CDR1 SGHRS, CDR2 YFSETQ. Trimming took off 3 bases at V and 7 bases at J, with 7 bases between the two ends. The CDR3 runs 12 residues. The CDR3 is CASSSTFGELFF. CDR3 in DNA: TGCGCCAGCAGCTCTACTTTCGGGGAGCTGTTTTTT. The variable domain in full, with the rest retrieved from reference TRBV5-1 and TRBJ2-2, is KAGVTQTPRYLIKTRGQQVTLSCSPISGHRSVSWYQQTPGQGLQFLFEYFSETQRNKGNFPGRFSGRQFSNSRSEMNVSTLELGDSALYLCASSSTFGELFFGEGSRLTVL.

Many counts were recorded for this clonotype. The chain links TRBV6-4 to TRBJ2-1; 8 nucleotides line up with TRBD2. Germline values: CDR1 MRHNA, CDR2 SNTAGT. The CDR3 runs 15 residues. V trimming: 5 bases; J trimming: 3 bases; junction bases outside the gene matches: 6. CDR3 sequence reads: CASSPRGGSYNEQFF. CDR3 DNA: TGTGCCAGCAGTCCCCGGGGGGGCAGCTACAATGAGCAGTTCTTC.

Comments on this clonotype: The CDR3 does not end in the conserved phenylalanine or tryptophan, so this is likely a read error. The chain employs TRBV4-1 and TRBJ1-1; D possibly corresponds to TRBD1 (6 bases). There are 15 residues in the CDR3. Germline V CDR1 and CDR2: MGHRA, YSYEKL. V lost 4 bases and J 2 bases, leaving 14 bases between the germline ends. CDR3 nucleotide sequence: TGCGCCAGCAGCCCCCGGACAGCTCCCAACACTGAAGCTTTCTCT. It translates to CASSPRTAPNTEAFS.

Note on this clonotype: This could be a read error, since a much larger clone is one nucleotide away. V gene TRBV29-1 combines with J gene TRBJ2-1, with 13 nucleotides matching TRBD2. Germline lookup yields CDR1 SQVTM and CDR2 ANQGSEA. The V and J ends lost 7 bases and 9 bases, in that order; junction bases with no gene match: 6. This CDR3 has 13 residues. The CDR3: CSAILAGGGEQFF. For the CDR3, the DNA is TGCAGCGCCATACTAGCGGGAGGGGGTGAGCAGTTCTTC.

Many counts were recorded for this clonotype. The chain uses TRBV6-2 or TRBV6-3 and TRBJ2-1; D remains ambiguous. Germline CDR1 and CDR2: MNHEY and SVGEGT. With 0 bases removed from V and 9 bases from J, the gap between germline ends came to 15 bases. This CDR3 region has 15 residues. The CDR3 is CASSYSVPVAGEQFF. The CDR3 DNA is TGTGCCAGCAGTTACTCAGTCCCAGTCGCCGGTGAGCAGTTCTTC.

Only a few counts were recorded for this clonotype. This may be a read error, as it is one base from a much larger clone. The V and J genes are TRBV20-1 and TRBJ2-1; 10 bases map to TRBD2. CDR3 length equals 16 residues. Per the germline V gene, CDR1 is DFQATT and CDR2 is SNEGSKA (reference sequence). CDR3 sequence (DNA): TGCAGTGCTAGACGAGCGGGAGGGCCGTATCTCGATGAGCAGCTCTTC. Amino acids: CSARRAGGPYLDEQLF.

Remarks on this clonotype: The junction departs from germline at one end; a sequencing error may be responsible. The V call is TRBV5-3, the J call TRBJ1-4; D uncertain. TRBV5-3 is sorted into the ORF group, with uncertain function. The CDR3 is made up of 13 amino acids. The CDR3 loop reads CASSWRGREKLFF. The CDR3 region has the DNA TGTGCCAGCAGCTGGCGGGGAAGAGAAAAACTGTTTTTT.

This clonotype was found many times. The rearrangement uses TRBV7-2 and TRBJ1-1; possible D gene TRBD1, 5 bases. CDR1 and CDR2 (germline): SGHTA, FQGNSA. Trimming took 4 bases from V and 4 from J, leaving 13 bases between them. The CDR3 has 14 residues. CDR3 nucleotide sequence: TGTGCCAGCAGCTCGTCAGGGTCGGTCACTGAAGCTTTCTTT. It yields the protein CASSSSGSVTEAFF.

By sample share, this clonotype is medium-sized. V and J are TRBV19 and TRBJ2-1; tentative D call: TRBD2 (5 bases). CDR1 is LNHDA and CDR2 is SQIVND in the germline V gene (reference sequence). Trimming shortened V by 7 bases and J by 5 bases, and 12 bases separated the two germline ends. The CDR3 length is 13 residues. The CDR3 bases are TGTGCCAGTACCCGGGGTCAAAACAATGAGCAGTTCTTC. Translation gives CASTRGQNNEQFF.

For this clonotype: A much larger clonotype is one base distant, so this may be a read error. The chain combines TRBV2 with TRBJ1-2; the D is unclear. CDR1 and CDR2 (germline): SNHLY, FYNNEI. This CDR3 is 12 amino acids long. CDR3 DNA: TGTGCCAGCAGTGAGGGCGGCTATAGCTACACCTTC. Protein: CASSEGGYSYTF.

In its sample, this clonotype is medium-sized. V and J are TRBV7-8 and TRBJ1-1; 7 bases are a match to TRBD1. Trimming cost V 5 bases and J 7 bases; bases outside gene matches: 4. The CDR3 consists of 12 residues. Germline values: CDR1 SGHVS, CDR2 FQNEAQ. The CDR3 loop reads CASSPGTVEAFF. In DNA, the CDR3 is TGTGCCAGCAGCCCCGGGACAGTTGAAGCTTTCTTT.

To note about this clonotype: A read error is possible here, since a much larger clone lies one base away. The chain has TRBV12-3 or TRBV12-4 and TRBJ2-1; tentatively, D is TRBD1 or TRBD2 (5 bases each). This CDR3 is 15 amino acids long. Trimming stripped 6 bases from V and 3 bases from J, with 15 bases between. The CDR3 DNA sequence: TGTGCCAGCAGATCCCGGGACGGATTCTACAATGAGCAGTTCTTC. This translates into CASRSRDGFYNEQFF.

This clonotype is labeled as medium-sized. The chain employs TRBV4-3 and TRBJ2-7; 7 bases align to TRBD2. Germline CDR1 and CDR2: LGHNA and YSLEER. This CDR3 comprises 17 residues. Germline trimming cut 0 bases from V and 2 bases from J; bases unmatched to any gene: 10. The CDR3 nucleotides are TGCGCCAGCAGCCAAGATTTACCCGGGACTATTACCTACGAGCAGTACTTC. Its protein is CASSQDLPGTITYEQYF.

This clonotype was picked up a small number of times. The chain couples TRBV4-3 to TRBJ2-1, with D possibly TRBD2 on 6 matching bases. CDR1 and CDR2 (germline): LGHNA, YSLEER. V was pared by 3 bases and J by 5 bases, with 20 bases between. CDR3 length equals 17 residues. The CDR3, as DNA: TGCGCCAGCAGCCATCCACTTCGGGAGCCGGGGGACAATGAGCAGTTCTTC. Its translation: CASSHPLREPGDNEQFF.

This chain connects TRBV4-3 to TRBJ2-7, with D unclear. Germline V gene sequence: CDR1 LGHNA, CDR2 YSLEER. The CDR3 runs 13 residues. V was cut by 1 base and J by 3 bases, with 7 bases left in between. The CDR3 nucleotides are TGCGCCAGCAGCCAAGGTCACAGCTACGAGCAGTACTTC. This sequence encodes CASSQGHSYEQYF.

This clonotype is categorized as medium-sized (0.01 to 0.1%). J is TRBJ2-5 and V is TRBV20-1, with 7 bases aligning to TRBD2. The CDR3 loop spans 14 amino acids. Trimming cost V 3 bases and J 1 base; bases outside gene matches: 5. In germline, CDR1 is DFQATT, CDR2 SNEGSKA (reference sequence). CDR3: CSASTSGAQETQYF. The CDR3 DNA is TGCAGTGCTAGTACCAGCGGGGCCCAAGAGACCCAGTACTTC.

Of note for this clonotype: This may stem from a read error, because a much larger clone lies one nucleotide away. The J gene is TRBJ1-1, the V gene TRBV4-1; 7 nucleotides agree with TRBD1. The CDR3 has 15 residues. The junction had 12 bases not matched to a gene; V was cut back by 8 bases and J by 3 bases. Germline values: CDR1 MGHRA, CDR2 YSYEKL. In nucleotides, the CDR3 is TGCGCCAGCGGCCCAATAACAGGGGATTACACTGAAGCTTTCTTT. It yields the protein CASGPITGDYTEAFF.

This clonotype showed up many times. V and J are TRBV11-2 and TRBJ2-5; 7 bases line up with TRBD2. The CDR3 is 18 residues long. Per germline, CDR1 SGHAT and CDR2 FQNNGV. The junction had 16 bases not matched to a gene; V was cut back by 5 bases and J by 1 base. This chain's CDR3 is CASSPTPGRGEFQETQYF. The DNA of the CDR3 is TGTGCCAGCAGCCCCACCCCCGGACGGGGGGAATTCCAAGAGACCCAGTACTTC. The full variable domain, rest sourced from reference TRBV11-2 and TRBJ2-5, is EAGVAQSPRYKIIEKRQSVAFWCNPISGHATLYWYQQILGQGPKLLIQFQNNGVVDDSQLPKDRFSAERLKGVDSTLKIQPAKLEDSAVYLCASSPTPGRGEFQETQYFGPGTRLLVL.

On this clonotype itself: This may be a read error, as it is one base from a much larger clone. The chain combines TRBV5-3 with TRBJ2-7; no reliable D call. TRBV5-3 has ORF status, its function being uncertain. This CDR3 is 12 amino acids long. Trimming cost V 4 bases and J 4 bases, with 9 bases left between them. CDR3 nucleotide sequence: TGTGCCAGAAGCCTCGGATCTTACGAGCAGTACTTC. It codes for CARSLGSYEQYF.

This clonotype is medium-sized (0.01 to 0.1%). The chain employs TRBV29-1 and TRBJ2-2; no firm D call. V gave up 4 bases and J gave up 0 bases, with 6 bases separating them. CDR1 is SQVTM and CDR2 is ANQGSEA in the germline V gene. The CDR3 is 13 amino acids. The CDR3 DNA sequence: TGCAGCGTTGTTCATACGAACACCGGGGAGCTGTTTTTT. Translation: CSVVHTNTGELFF.

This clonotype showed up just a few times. The CDR3: CASSLLTGVSYNEQFF. For the CDR3, the DNA is TGTGCCAGCAGTTTATTAACGGGAGTATCCTACAATGAGCAGTTCTTC. The gene calls are TRBV27 and TRBJ2-1, with a tentative D call TRBD2 (6 bases). Germline CDR1 and CDR2: MNHEY and SMNVEV (reference sequence). The CDR3 runs 16 residues. V lost 1 base and J lost 1, with 11 bases in between.

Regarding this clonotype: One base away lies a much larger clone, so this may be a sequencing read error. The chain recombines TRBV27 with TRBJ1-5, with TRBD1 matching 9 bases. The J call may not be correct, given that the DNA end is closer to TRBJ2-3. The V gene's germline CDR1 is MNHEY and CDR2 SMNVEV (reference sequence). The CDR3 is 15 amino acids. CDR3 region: CASAWTGDGNQPQYF. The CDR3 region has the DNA TGTGCCAGCGCCTGGACAGGGGATGGCAATCAGCCCCAGTATTTT.

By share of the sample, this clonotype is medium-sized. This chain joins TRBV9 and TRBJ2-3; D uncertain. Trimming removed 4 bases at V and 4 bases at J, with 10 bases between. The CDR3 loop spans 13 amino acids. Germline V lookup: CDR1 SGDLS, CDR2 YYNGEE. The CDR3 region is CASSSGSPDTQYF. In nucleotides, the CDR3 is TGTGCCAGCAGCTCCGGTAGCCCAGATACGCAGTATTTT.

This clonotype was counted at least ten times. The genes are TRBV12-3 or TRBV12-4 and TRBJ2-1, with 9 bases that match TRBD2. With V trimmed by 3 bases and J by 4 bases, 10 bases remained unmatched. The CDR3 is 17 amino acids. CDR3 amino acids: CASSFGPELAGYNEQFF. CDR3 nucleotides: TGTGCCAGCAGTTTTGGTCCGGAGCTAGCGGGATACAATGAGCAGTTCTTC.